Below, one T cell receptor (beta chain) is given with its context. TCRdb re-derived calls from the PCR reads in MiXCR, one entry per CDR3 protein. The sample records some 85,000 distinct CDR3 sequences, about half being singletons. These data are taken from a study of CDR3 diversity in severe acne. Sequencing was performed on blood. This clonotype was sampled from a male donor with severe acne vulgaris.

CDR3 bases: TGCAGTGCCAGCATTTGGCTAGCGGGAGACAACGAGCAGTACTTC. Translating gives CSASIWLAGDNEQYF. The V call is TRBV20-1, the J call TRBJ2-7; 10 bases fit TRBD2. The V and J ends lost 6 bases and 5 bases, in that order; junction bases with no gene match: 13. The CDR3 spans 15 residues. Germline CDR1 reads DFQATT; CDR2 reads SNEGSKA (reference sequence).